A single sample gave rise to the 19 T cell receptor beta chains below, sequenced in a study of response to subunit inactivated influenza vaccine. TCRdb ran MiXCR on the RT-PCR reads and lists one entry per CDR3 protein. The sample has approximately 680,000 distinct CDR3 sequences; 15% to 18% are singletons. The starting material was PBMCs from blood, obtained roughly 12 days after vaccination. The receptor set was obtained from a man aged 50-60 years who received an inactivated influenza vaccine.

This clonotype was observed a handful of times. The CDR3 DNA is TGTGCCAGCAGCTTAGCGGGAGGGCATGGGGCCAACGTCCTGACTTTC. Translation gives CASSLAGGHGANVLTF. This chain connects TRBV7-9 to TRBJ2-6; 7 bases are shared with TRBD2. The germline gives CDR1 SEHNR, CDR2 FQNEAQ (reference sequence). The trim removed 0 bases at V and 3 bases at J, leaving 2 bases unmatched. The CDR3 is 16 amino acids.

CDR3 sequence: CASSLAGRRNTEAFF. CDR3 coding DNA: TGTGCCAGCAGCCTTGCAGGCAGGCGGAACACTGAAGCTTTCTTT. This chain joins TRBV7-2 and TRBJ1-1, with no clear D. CDR1 and CDR2 (germline): SGHTA, FQGNSA. The CDR3 consists of 15 residues. V lost 5 bases to trimming and J lost 1 base, with 14 bases between them.

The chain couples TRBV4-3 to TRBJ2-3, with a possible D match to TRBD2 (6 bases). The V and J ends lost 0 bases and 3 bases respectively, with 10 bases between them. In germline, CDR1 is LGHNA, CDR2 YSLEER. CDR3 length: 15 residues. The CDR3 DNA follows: TGCGCCAGCAGCCAAGATTTCGGGAGTACAGATACGCAGTATTTT. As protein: CASSQDFGSTDTQYF.

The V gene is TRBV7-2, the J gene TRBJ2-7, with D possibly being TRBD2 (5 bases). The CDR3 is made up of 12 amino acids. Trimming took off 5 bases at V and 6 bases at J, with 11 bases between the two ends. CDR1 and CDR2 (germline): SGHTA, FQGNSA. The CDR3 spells CASSAVRGEQYF. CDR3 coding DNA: TGTGCCAGCAGCGCCGTCCGGGGCGAGCAGTACTTC.

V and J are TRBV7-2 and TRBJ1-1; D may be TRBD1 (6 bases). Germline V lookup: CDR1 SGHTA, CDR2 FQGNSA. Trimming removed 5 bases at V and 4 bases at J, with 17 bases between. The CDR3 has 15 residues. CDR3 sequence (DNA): TGTGCCAGCAGCCCCCACGGGGGCAGGGGCACTGAAGCTTTCTTT. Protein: CASSPHGGRGTEAFF.

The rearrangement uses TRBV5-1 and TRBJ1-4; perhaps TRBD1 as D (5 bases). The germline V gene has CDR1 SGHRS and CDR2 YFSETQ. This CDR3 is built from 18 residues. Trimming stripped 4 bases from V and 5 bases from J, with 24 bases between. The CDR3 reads CASSTGTGGLLLNEKLFF. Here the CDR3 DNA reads TGCGCCAGCAGCACCGGGACCGGGGGATTGCTTCTAAATGAAAAACTGTTTTTT.

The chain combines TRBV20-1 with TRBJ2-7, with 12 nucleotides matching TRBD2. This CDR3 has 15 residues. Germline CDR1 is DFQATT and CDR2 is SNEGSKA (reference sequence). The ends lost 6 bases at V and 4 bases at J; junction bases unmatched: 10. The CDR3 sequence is CSAATSGRFGYEQYF. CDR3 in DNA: TGCAGTGCCGCTACTAGCGGGAGGTTTGGATACGAGCAGTACTTC.

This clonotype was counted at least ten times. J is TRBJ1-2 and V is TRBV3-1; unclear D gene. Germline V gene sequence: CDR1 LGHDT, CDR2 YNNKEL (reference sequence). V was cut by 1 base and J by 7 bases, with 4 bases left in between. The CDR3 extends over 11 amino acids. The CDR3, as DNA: TGTGCCAGCAGCCAAGGGGGTGGCTACACCTTC. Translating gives CASSQGGGYTF.

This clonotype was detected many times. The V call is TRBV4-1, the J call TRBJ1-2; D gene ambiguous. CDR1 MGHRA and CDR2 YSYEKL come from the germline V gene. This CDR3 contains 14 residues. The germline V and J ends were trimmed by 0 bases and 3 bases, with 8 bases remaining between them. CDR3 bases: TGCGCCAGCAGCCAAGATTACACTTACTATGGCTACACCTTC. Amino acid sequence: CASSQDYTYYGYTF.

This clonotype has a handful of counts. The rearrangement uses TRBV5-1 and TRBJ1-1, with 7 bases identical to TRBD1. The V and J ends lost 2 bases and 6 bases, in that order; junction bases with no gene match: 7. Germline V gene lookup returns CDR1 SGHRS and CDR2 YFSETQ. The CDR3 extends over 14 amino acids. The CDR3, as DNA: TGCGCCAGCAGCTTAGAGACAGGGTGGTCTGAAGCTTTCTTT. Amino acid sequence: CASSLETGWSEAFF.

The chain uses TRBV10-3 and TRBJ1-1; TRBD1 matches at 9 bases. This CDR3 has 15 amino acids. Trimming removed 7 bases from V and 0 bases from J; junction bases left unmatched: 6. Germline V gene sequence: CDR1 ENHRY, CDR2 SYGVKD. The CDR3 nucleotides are TGTGCCATCAAAGGGACAGGGAACATGAACACTGAAGCTTTCTTT. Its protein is CAIKGTGNMNTEAFF.

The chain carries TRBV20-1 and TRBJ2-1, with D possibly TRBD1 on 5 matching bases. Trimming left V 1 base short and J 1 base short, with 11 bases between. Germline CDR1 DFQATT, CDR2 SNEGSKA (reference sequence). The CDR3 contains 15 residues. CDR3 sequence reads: CSARAPDSSYNEQFF. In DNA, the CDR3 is TGCAGTGCTAGAGCCCCCGACAGTTCCTACAATGAGCAGTTCTTC.

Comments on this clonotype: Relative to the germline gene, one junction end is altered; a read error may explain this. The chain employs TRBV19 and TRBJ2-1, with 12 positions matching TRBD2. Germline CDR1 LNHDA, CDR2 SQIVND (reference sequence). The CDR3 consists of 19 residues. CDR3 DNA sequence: TGTGTCAGTAGACCCGGGACAGGACTAGCGGGATCGGCCTACAATGAGCAGTTCTTC. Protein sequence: CVSRPGTGLAGSAYNEQFF.

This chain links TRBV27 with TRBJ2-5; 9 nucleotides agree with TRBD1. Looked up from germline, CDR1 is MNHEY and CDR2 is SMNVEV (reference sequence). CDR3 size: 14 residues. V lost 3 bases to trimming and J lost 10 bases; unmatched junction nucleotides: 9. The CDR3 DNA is TGTGCCAGCAGTTTGGACAGGGGCGTAGGGGACCAGTACTTC. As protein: CASSLDRGVGDQYF.

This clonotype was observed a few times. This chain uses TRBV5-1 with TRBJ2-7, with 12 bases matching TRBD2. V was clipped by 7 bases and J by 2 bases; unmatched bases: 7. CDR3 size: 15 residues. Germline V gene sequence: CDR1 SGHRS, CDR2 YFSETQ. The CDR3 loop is CASAPASGRAYEQYF. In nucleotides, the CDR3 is TGCGCCAGCGCCCCTGCTAGCGGGAGGGCCTACGAGCAGTACTTC.

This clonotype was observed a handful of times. Written as DNA, the CDR3 is TGTGCCAGCAGCGTAGAACCGGGACTAGCTTACGAGCAGTACTTC. The encoded protein is CASSVEPGLAYEQYF. The chain has TRBV9 and TRBJ2-7; 9 bases line up with TRBD2. The V gene end was trimmed by 0 bases and the J gene end by 4 bases; junction bases not matched to a gene: 5. In germline, CDR1 is SGDLS, CDR2 YYNGEE. The CDR3 is 15 residues long.

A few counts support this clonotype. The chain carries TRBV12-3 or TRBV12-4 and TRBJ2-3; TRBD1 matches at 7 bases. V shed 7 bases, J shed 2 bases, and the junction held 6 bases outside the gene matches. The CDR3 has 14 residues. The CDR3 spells CASTQQGHTDTQYF. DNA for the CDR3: TGTGCCAGCACCCAACAGGGGCACACAGATACGCAGTATTTT.

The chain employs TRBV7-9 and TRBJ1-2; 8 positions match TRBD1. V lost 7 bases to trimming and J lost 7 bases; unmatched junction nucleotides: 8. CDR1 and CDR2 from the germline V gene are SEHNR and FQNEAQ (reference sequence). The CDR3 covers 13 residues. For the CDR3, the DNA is TGTGCCAGCACCCAAGGACAGGGTTTTGGCTACACCTTC. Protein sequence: CASTQGQGFGYTF. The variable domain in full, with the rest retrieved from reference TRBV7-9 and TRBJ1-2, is DTGVSQNPRHKITKRGQNVTFRCDPISEHNRLYWYRQTLGQGPEFLTYFQNEAQLEKSRLLSDRFSAERPKGSFSTLEIQRTEQGDSAMYLCASTQGQGFGYTFGSGTRLTVV.

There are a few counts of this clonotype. The CDR3 DNA is TGTGCCACCAGGCCCTCTGACAGGTTCCAAGAGACCCAGTACTTC. Amino acids: CATRPSDRFQETQYF. This chain joins TRBV15 and TRBJ2-5; TRBD1 is a possible D gene (6 bases). Deletions cut 6 bases from V and 1 base from J, with 15 bases between. Germline lookup yields CDR1 LNHNV and CDR2 YYDKDF (reference sequence). The CDR3 totals 15 residues. The full variable domain, rest sourced from reference TRBV15 and TRBJ2-5, is DAMVIQNPRYQVTQFGKPVTLSCSQTLNHNVMYWYQQKSSQAPKLLFHYYDKDFNNEADTPDNFQSRRPNTSFCFLDIRSPGLGDTAMYLCATRPSDRFQETQYFGPGTRLLVL.